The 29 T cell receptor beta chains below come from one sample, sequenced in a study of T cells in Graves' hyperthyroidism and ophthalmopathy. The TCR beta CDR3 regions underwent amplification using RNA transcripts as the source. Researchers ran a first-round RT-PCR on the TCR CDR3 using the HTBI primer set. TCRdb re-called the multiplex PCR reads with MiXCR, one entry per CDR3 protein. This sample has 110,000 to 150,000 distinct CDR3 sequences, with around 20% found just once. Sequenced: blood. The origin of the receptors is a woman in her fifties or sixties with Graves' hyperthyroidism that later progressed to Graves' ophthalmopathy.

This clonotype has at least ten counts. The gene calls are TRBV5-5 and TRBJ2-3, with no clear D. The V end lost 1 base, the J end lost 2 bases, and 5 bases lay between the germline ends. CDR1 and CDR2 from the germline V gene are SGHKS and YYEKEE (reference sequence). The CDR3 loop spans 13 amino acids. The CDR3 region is CASSLWVTDTQYF. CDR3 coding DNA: TGTGCCAGCAGCTTGTGGGTCACAGATACGCAGTATTTT. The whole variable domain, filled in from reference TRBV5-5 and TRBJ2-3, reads DAGVTQSPTHLIKTRGQQVTLRCSPISGHKSVSWYQQVLGQGPQFIFQYYEKEERGRGNFPDRFSARQFPNYSSELNVNALLLGDSALYLCASSLWVTDTQYFGPGTRLTVL.

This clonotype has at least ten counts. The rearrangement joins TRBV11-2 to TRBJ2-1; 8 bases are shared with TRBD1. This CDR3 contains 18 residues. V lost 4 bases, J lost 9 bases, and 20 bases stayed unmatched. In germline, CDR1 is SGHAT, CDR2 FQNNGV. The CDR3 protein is CASSYSGTGGLFVSEQFF. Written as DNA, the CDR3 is TGTGCCAGCAGCTATTCCGGGACAGGAGGGTTGTTTGTAAGTGAGCAGTTCTTC. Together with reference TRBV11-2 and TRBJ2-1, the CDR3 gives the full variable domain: EAGVAQSPRYKIIEKRQSVAFWCNPISGHATLYWYQQILGQGPKLLIQFQNNGVVDDSQLPKDRFSAERLKGVDSTLKIQPAKLEDSAVYLCASSYSGTGGLFVSEQFFGPGTRLTVL.

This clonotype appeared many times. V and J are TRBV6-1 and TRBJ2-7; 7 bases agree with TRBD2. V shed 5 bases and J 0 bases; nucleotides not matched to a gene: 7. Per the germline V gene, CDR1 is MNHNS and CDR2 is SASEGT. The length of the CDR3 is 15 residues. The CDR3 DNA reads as TGTGCCAGCAGTCCCGGCGGGGGATTCTCCTACGAGCAGTACTTC. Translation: CASSPGGGFSYEQYF.

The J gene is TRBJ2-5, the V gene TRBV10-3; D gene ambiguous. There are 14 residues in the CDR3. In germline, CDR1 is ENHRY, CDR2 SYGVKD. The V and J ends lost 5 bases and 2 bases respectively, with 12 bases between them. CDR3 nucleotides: TGTGCCATCAGTTCACAGACTGGACAAGAGACCCAGTACTTC. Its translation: CAISSQTGQETQYF.

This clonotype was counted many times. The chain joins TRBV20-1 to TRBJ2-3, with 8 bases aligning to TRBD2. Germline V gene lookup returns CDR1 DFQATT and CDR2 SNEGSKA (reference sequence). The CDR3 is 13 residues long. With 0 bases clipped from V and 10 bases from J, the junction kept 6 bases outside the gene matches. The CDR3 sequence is CSAREAGVPSQYF. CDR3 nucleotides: TGCAGTGCTAGAGAAGCGGGAGTCCCCTCGCAGTATTTT.

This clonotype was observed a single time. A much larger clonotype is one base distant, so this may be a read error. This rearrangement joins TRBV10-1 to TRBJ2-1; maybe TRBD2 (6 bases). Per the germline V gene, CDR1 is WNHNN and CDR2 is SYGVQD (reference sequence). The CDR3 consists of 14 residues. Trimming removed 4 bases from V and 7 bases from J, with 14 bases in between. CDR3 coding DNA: TGCGCCAGCAGTGCCCCCGGAAGCGGGAATGAGCAGTTCTTC. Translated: CASSAPGSGNEQFF.

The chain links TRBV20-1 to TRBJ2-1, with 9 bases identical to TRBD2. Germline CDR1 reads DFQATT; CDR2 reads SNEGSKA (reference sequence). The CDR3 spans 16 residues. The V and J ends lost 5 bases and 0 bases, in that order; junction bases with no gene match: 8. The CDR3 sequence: CSALIAGASSYNEQFF. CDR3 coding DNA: TGCAGTGCTTTGATAGCGGGGGCAAGCTCCTACAATGAGCAGTTCTTC.

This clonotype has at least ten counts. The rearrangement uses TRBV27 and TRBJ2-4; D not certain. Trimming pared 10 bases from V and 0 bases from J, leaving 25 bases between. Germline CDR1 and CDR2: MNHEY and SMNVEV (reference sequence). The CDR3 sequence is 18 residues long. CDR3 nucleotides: TGTGCCACCGGTACTCCAGTTCGGGCAAACCGAGCCAAAAACATTCAGTACTTC. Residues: CATGTPVRANRAKNIQYF.

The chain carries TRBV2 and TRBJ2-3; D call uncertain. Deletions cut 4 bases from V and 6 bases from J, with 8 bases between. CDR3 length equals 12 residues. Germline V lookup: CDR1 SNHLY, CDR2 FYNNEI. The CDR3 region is CASSVAGDTQYF. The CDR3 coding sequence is TGTGCCAGCAGTGTGGCCGGGGATACGCAGTATTTT.

The chain's CDR3 is CASSRQGPGNTIYF. CDR3 nucleotides: TGTGCCAGCAGTAGACAGGGGCCTGGAAACACCATATATTTT. V usage is TRBV6-1 and J usage is TRBJ1-3; 8 bases line up with TRBD1. CDR1 and CDR2 from the germline V gene are MNHNS and SASEGT. The V segment lost 5 bases and the J segment 2 bases; nucleotides outside the gene matches: 2. This CDR3 region has 14 residues.

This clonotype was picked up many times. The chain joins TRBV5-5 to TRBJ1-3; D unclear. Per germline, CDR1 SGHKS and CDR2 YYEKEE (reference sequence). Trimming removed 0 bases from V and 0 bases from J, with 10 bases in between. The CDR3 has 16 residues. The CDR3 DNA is TGTGCCAGCAGCTTGGCTTTCTTGAGCTCTGGAAACACCATATATTTT. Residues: CASSLAFLSSGNTIYF.

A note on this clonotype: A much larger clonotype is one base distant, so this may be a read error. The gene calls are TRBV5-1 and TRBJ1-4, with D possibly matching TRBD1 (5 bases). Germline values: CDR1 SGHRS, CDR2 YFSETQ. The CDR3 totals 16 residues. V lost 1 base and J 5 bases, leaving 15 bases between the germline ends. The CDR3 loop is CASSLRQLGGNEKLFF. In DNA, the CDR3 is TGCGCCAGCAGCTTGAGACAGTTGGGTGGAAATGAAAAACTGTTTTTT.

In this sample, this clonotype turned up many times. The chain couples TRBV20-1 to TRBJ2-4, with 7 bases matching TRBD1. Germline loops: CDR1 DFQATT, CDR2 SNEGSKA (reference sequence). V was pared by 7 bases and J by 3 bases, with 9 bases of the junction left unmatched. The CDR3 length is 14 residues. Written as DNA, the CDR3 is TGCAGTGGTCGACAGGGAATGGACAAAAACATTCAGTACTTC. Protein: CSGRQGMDKNIQYF.

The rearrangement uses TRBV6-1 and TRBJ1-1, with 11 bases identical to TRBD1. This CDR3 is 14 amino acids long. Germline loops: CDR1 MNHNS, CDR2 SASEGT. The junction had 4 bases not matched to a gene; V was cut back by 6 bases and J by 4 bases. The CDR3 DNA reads TGTGCCAGCAGGGGGACAGGGGGAGGCACTGAAGCTTTCTTT. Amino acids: CASRGTGGGTEAFF.

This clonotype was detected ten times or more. In nucleotides, the CDR3 is TGTGCCAGCAGCTTAATGGAAAGACCGCACGGAGTGGGCTACACCTTC. Encoded protein: CASSLMERPHGVGYTF. V gene TRBV11-2 combines with J gene TRBJ1-2, with D uncertain. Germline V gene sequence: CDR1 SGHAT, CDR2 FQNNGV. Trimming took 2 bases from V and 8 from J, leaving 21 bases between them. The CDR3 length is 16 residues.

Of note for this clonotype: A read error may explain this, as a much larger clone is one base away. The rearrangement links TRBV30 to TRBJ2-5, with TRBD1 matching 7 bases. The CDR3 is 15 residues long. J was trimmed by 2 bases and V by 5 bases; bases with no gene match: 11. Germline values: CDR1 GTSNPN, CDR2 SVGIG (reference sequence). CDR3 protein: CAWGGDRRRQETQYF. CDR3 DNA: TGTGCCTGGGGTGGGGACAGACGGAGGCAAGAGACCCAGTACTTC.

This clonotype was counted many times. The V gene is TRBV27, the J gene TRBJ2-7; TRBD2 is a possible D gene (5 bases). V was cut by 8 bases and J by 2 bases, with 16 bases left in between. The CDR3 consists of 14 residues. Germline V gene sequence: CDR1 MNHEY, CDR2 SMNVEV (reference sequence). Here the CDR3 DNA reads TGTGCCAGCGCCACCGGAGCGGTCCCCTACGAGCAGTACTTC. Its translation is CASATGAVPYEQYF.

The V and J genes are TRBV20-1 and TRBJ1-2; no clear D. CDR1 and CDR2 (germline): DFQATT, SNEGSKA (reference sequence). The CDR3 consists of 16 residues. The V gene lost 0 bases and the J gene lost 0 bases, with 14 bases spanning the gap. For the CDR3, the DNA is TGCAGTGCTAGAGATCCCCTGGCGATGGCTAACTATGGCTACACCTTC. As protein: CSARDPLAMANYGYTF.

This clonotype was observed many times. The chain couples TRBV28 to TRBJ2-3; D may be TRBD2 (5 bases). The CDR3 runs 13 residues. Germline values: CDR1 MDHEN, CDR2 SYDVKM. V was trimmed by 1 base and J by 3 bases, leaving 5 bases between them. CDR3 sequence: CASSLSGTDTQYF. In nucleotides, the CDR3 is TGTGCCAGCAGTTTATCGGGGACAGATACGCAGTATTTT.

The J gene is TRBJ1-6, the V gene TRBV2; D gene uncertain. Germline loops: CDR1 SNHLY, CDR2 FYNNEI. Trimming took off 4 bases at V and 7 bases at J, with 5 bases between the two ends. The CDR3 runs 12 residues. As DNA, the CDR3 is TGTGCCAGCAGTGGTCGGAATTCACCCCTCCACTTT. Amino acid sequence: CASSGRNSPLHF.

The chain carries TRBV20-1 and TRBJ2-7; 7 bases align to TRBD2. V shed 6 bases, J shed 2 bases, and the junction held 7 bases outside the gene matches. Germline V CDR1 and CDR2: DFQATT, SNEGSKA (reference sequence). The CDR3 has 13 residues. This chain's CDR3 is CSASSGVAYEQYF. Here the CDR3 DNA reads TGCAGTGCGTCCAGCGGGGTGGCCTACGAGCAGTACTTC.

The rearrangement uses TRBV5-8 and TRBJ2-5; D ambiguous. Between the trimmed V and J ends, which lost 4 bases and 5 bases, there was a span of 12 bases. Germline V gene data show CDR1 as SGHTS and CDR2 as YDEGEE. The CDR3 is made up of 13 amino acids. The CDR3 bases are TGTGCCAGCAGCGGGAATAGGGCCGAGACCCAGTACTTC. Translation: CASSGNRAETQYF. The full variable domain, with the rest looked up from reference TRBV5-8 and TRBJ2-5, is EAGVTQSPTHLIKTRGQQATLRCSPISGHTSVYWYQQALGLGLQFLLWYDEGEERNRGNFPPRFSGRQFPNYSSELNVNALELEDSALYLCASSGNRAETQYFGPGTRLLVL.

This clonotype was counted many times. CDR3 residues: CASSSLDRGSYEQYF. The CDR3 DNA sequence: TGTGCCAGCAGCTCGCTAGACAGGGGCTCCTACGAGCAGTACTTC. The chain carries TRBV11-2 and TRBJ2-7, with TRBD1 matching over 8 bases. The CDR3 length is 15 residues. Germline CDR1 reads SGHAT; CDR2 reads FQNNGV. After removal of 4 bases from V and 0 bases from J, the junction contained 5 bases not matched to a gene.

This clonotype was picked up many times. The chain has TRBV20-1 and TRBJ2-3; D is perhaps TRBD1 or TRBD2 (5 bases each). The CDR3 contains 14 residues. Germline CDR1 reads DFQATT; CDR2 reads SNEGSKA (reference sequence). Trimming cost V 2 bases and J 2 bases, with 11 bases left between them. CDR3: CSARNRDPTDTQYF. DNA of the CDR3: TGCAGTGCTAGAAATAGGGACCCCACAGATACGCAGTATTTT.

The CDR3 protein is CASSSRGSLLAGGEQYF. Written as DNA, the CDR3 is TGTGCCAGCAGTTCCAGGGGTTCGCTCCTAGCGGGAGGCGAGCAGTACTTC. This chain connects TRBV2 to TRBJ2-7; 11 positions match TRBD2. The CDR3 spans 17 residues. CDR1 SNHLY and CDR2 FYNNEI come from the germline V gene. The V segment lost 5 bases and the J segment 6 bases; nucleotides outside the gene matches: 15.

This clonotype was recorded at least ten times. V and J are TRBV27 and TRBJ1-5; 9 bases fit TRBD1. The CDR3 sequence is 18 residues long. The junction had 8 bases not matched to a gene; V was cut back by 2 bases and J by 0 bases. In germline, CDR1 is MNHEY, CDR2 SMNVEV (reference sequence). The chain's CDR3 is CASSLGDRERYSNQPQHF. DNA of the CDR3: TGTGCCAGCAGTTTAGGGGACAGGGAAAGATATAGCAATCAGCCCCAGCATTTT.

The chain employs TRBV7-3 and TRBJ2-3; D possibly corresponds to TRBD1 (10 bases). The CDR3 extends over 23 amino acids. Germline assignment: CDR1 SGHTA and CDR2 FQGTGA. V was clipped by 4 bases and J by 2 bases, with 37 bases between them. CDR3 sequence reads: CASSSPWDRGYLREGPDTDTQYF. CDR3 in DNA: TGTGCCAGCAGCTCCCCTTGGGACAGGGGCTATTTGCGGGAGGGCCCGGACACAGATACGCAGTATTTT.

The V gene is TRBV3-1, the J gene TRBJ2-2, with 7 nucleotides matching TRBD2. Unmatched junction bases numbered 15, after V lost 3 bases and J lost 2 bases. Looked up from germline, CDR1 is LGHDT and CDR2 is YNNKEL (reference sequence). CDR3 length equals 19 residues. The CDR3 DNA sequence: TGTGCCAGCAGCCAGCTAGACGGGACTACCGACGATAACACCGGGGAGCTGTTTTTT. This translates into CASSQLDGTTDDNTGELFF. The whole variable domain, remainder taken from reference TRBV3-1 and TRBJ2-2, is DTAVSQTPKYLVTQMGNDKSIKCEQNLGHDTMYWYKQDSKKFLKIMFSYNNKELIINETVPNRFSPKSPDKAHLNLHINSLELGDSAVYFCASSQLDGTTDDNTGELFFGEGSRLTVL.

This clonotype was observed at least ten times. CDR3 sequence: CASSATGTGDYEQYF. DNA for the CDR3: TGTGCCAGCAGCGCAACCGGGACAGGGGACTACGAGCAGTACTTC. This sequence joins TRBV28 and TRBJ2-7, with TRBD1 matching 10 bases. The CDR3 is made up of 15 amino acids. Germline CDR1 reads MDHEN; CDR2 reads SYDVKM. The V gene end was trimmed by 6 bases and the J gene end by 3 bases; junction bases not matched to a gene: 8.